What follows are 8 T cell receptor beta chains derived from one specimen sequenced in a study of cytomegalovirus exposure and HLA in healthy donors. The PCR contained 60 Vbeta and 13 Jbeta primers. Some clones are missing from TCRdb's copy, which holds only in-frame ones; the method was immunoSEQ multiplex PCR. The data hold 160,000 or so clones, with about 77% observed a single time. Sequences were obtained from PBMCs. All receptors derive from a man aged 55 to 70 in good health and CMV-seronegative.

V gene TRBV5-1 combines with J gene TRBJ2-1; D not resolved. From germline, CDR1 is SGHRS and CDR2 YFSETQ. Trimming took off 3 bases at V and 0 bases at J, with 7 bases between the two ends. This CDR3 spans 14 amino acids. The CDR3, as DNA: TGCGCCAGCAGCTACCCCAGCTCCTACAATGAGCAGTTCTTC. Translation gives CASSYPSSYNEQFF.

This rearrangement joins TRBV19 to TRBJ2-3; D is ambiguous. V gave up 1 base and J gave up 7 bases, with 18 bases separating them. There are 16 residues in the CDR3. CDR1 is LNHDA, CDR2 SQIVND, per germline (reference sequence). In nucleotides, the CDR3 is TGTGCCAGTAGTATAGGGAGCTCTCTAGACCTTAATACGCAGTATTTT. This encodes CASSIGSSLDLNTQYF.

The V and J genes are TRBV2 and TRBJ1-2; 10 bases match TRBD1. The CDR3 extends over 15 amino acids. Germline V CDR1 and CDR2: SNHLY, FYNNEI. V was pared by 6 bases and J by 5 bases, with 9 bases of the junction left unmatched. The chain's CDR3 is CASRPGTGDEYGYTF. The CDR3 DNA reads as TGTGCCAGCAGGCCCGGGACAGGGGACGAGTATGGCTACACCTTC. Full variable domain (outside the CDR3, taken from reference TRBV2 and TRBJ1-2): EPEVTQTPSHQVTQMGQEVILRCVPISNHLYFYWYRQILGQKVEFLVSFYNNEISEKSEIFDDQFSVERPDGSNFTLKIRSTKLEDSAMYFCASRPGTGDEYGYTFGSGTRLTVV.

The rearrangement joins TRBV29-1 to TRBJ2-5, with TRBD2 matching 10 bases. Trimming took 5 bases from V and 5 from J; bases not matched to a gene: 8. This CDR3 has 14 residues. Germline CDR1 and CDR2: SQVTM and ANQGSEA. Written as DNA, the CDR3 is TGCAGCGTTCTGGCTAGCGGGAGTCATGAGACCCAGTACTTC. This gives the protein CSVLASGSHETQYF.

The chain combines TRBV4-1 with TRBJ2-6; D gene unclear. Germline loops: CDR1 MGHRA, CDR2 YSYEKL. This CDR3 spans 15 amino acids. The ends were cut back, 4 bases at V and 2 bases at J, with 9 bases in the middle. DNA of the CDR3: TGCGCCAGCAGCCTGTTACGGGCTGGGGCCAACGTCCTGACTTTC. It specifies CASSLLRAGANVLTF.

The chain recombines TRBV6-1 with TRBJ2-4; D is perhaps TRBD1 (5 bases). CDR1 and CDR2 from the germline V gene are MNHNS and SASEGT. The length of the CDR3 is 14 residues. The V end lost 2 bases, the J end lost 7 bases, and 12 bases lay between the germline ends. The CDR3 protein is CASSEQGEMNIQYF. The CDR3 nucleotides are TGTGCCAGCAGTGAACAGGGCGAGATGAACATTCAGTACTTC.

This CDR3 reads CAWAGTGNAKNIQYF. The DNA for the CDR3 is TGTGCCTGGGCCGGGACAGGGAATGCCAAAAACATTCAGTACTTC. The chain uses TRBV30 and TRBJ2-4; 9 bases align to TRBD1. J was trimmed by 1 base and V by 5 bases; bases with no gene match: 6. Germline V lookup: CDR1 GTSNPN, CDR2 SVGIG (reference sequence). This CDR3 is 15 amino acids long.

This chain connects TRBV19 to TRBJ2-7, with D perhaps TRBD2 (6 bases). The V and J ends lost 3 bases and 5 bases respectively, with 14 bases between them. Germline-derived CDR1 and CDR2 are LNHDA and SQIVND (reference sequence). This CDR3 is 14 amino acids long. The CDR3 sequence is CASSMFGTLDEQYF. Here the CDR3 DNA reads TGTGCCAGTAGTATGTTTGGGACTCTCGACGAGCAGTACTTC.